This T cell receptor beta chain appears in the sequencing data of a study of T cell repertoires in cytomegalovirus infection. Across the study: Indicated by public TCR beta signatures were CMV infection and matching HLA type. Overall study results and limits: Identification of carriers of CMV plus the relevant HLA was performed using cumulative public TCR beta family frequency. Predominance within the ex vivo response was attributable to HLA-C-restricted CMV-specific TCR beta clonotypes.

Trimming stripped 5 bases from V and 5 bases from J, with 12 bases between. From germline, CDR1 is SEHNR and CDR2 FQNEAQ (reference sequence). CDR3 length equals 13 residues. In this sample, this clonotype turned up a few times. The target antigen is unknown. TCRdb recomputed calls from the reads with MiXCR, one row per CDR3 protein. The sample yields around 260,000 distinct CDR3 sequences, around 25% seen once. This chain joins TRBV7-9 and TRBJ1-1; maybe TRBD1 (5 bases). This TCR came from a human donor in good health (CMV status not recorded). Some clones in this sample may be carry-over from other donors' samples. The sequenced sample was PBMCs. CDR3 DNA sequence: TGTGCCAGCAGCCCCCCCAGGGAGACTGAAGCTTTCTTT. Amino acid sequence: CASSPPRETEAFF. Filled out from reference TRBV7-9 and TRBJ1-1, the complete variable domain reads DTGVSQNPRHKITKRGQNVTFRCDPISEHNRLYWYRQTLGQGPEFLTYFQNEAQLEKSRLLSDRFSAERPKGSFSTLEIQRTEQGDSAMYLCASSPPRETEAFFGQGTRLTVV.